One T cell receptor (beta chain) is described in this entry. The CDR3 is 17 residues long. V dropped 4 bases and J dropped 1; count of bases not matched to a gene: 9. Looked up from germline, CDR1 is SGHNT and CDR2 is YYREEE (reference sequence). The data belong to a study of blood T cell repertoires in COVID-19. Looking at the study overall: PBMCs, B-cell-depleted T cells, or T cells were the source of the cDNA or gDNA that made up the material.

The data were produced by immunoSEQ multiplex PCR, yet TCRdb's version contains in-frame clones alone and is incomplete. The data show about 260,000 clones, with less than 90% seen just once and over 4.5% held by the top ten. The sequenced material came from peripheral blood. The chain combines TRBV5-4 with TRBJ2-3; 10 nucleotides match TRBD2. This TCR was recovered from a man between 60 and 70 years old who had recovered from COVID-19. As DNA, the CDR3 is TGTGCCAGCAGCCAACTGATAGCGGGGGGTGGCACAGATACGCAGTATTTT. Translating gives CASSQLIAGGGTDTQYF.